This T cell receptor (beta chain) was recorded in a study of T cells in Graves' hyperthyroidism and ophthalmopathy. It was RNA transcripts that yielded the amplified TCR beta CDR3 regions. A first-round RT-PCR of the TCR CDR3 used the HTBI primer set. Using its own MiXCR run on the multiplex PCR reads, TCRdb lists one record per CDR3 protein. The sample has under 400,000 distinct CDR3 sequences, about 12% seen once. Germline loops: CDR1 SGHDN, CDR2 FVKESK. The V end was cut by 0 bases, the J end by 5 bases, with 14 bases between. This CDR3 is built from 15 residues. This receptor was taken from a woman between 18 and 29 years old with Graves' hyperthyroidism. Source material: blood. This rearrangement joins TRBV14 to TRBJ2-7; perhaps TRBD2 as D (6 bases). CDR3 sequence (DNA): TGTGCCAGCAGCCAAGAAGGAGGGTTCAGCAACGAGCAGTACTTC. It codes for CASSQEGGFSNEQYF.